The 2 T cell receptor beta chains presented below share a single source sample, sequenced in a study of cytomegalovirus exposure and HLA in healthy donors. The PCR contained 60 Vbeta and 13 Jbeta primers. The repertoire was sequenced with immunoSEQ multiplex PCR; TCRdb's copy has only in-frame clones and lacks some. The sample shows some 150,000 clones, under 10% of them seen only once. The specimen was PBMCs. All receptors come from a woman aged 35 to 49 in good health and CMV-seropositive.

The rearrangement joins TRBV19 to TRBJ1-2; a possible D gene is TRBD1 (6 bases). This CDR3 comprises 16 residues. Germline CDR1 is LNHDA and CDR2 is SQIVND (reference sequence). Trimming took off 1 base at V and 8 bases at J, with 20 bases between the two ends. The CDR3 coding sequence is TGTGCCAGTAGTATAGGTTCGGGGACATTAACACCGGGCTACACCTTC. Protein: CASSIGSGTLTPGYTF.

V usage is TRBV5-5 and J usage is TRBJ2-2; a weak D match, TRBD2 (6 bases). This CDR3 region has 16 residues. Trimming took 0 bases from V and 1 from J, leaving 10 bases between them. The germline gives CDR1 SGHKS, CDR2 YYEKEE (reference sequence). In DNA form, the CDR3 reads TGTGCCAGCAGCTTGGTGGTAGCGGAGAACACCGGGGAGCTGTTTTTT. As protein: CASSLVVAENTGELFF.